This TCR beta chain was sequenced for a study of blood T cell repertoires in COVID-19. The method was immunoSEQ multiplex PCR; TCRdb's version includes in-frame clones alone and lacks a portion of them. This repertoire shows a few hundred thousand clones, roughly 90% found once; its top ten account for 3%. This clone was observed a few times. V was clipped by 0 bases and J by 2 bases; unmatched bases: 3. There are 16 residues in the CDR3. In germline, CDR1 is LGHNA, CDR2 YNFKEQ. The chain recombines TRBV4-2 with TRBJ2-1; 8 bases match TRBD1. This receptor was obtained from a woman aged 25 to 39 with COVID-19, enrolled during active disease. The specimen sequenced was peripheral blood. For the CDR3, the DNA is TGTGCCAGCAGCCAAGAGGACAGGGCACCCTACAATGAGCAGTTCTTC. It yields the protein CASSQEDRAPYNEQFF.